This passage covers 25 T cell receptor beta chains from one sample sequenced in a study of T cells in Graves' hyperthyroidism and ophthalmopathy. Amplification of TCR beta CDR3 regions was performed using RNA transcripts as template. Primed by the HTBI set, a first-round RT-PCR was run on the TCR CDR3. TCRdb re-called the multiplex PCR reads with MiXCR, one entry per CDR3 protein. The repertoire holds about 570,000 distinct CDR3 sequences, 40% to 55% seen once, with roughly 20% in the top ten. Sample: peripheral blood or thyroid tissue (not recorded which). These receptors were obtained from an adult woman with Graves' disease, either hyperthyroidism or ophthalmopathy (not recorded which).

This clonotype was seen at least ten times. The chain links TRBV10-3 to TRBJ2-5; 7 bases line up with TRBD2. The V segment lost 4 bases and the J segment 5 bases; nucleotides outside the gene matches: 7. The CDR3 length is 14 residues. The germline CDR1 and CDR2 sequences are ENHRY and SYGVKD. CDR3 coding DNA: TGTGCCATCAGTGCGAGTAGGGGAGGGGAGACCCAGTACTTC. This sequence encodes CAISASRGGETQYF.

This clonotype was seen repeatedly, ten times or more. V and J are TRBV20-1 and TRBJ2-7; no reliable D call. Germline-derived CDR1 and CDR2 are DFQATT and SNEGSKA (reference sequence). V lost 0 bases and J lost 3, with 9 bases in between. The CDR3 extends over 13 amino acids. CDR3 protein: CSARDRADYEQYF. The CDR3 DNA reads as TGCAGTGCTAGAGATCGGGCAGACTACGAGCAGTACTTC.

This clonotype was picked up many times. CDR3 in amino acids: CASSLGDSNTGELFF. The CDR3 bases are TGCGCCAGCAGCTTAGGGGACTCGAACACCGGGGAGCTGTTTTTT. The genes are TRBV5-1 and TRBJ2-2; D possibly corresponds to TRBD2 (6 bases). The CDR3 is made up of 15 amino acids. Germline assignment: CDR1 SGHRS and CDR2 YFSETQ. Between the trimmed V and J ends, which lost 2 bases and 0 bases, there was a span of 8 bases.

CDR3 amino acids: CAISGGLEENTGELFF. DNA for the CDR3: TGTGCCATCAGTGGGGGGCTAGAGGAGAACACCGGGGAGCTGTTTTTT. This chain joins TRBV10-3 and TRBJ2-2; the D gene is possibly TRBD1 (6 bases). V shed 4 bases and J shed 1 base, with 13 bases lying between them. CDR1 ENHRY and CDR2 SYGVKD come from the germline V gene. This CDR3 contains 16 residues.

This clonotype was picked up many times. The rearrangement joins TRBV5-1 to TRBJ1-1, with D perhaps matching TRBD1 (5 bases). The germline CDR1 and CDR2 sequences are SGHRS and YFSETQ. CDR3 size: 15 residues. With 0 bases removed from V and 4 bases from J, the gap between germline ends came to 13 bases. The CDR3 bases are TGCGCCAGCAGCTTGGATGGGGGGGGGGTCACTGAAGCTTTCTTT. It is translated as CASSLDGGGVTEAFF. Using reference TRBV5-1 and TRBJ1-1 for the parts outside the CDR3, the full variable domain is KAGVTQTPRYLIKTRGQQVTLSCSPISGHRSVSWYQQTPGQGLQFLFEYFSETQRNKGNFPGRFSGRQFSNSRSEMNVSTLELGDSALYLCASSLDGGGVTEAFFGQGTRLTVV.

This chain uses TRBV29-1 with TRBJ2-7; 7 bases match TRBD2. CDR3 length: 12 amino acids. The V gene end was trimmed by 4 bases and the J gene end by 2 bases; junction bases not matched to a gene: 2. CDR1 and CDR2 from the germline V gene are SQVTM and ANQGSEA. The CDR3 loop is CSVGGGTYEQYF. The CDR3 nucleotides read TGCAGCGTTGGGGGAGGGACCTACGAGCAGTACTTC.

The chain uses TRBV2 and TRBJ1-4, with D unresolved. Germline V gives CDR1 SNHLY, CDR2 FYNNEI. The V end lost 3 bases, the J end lost 8 bases, and 4 bases lay between the germline ends. The CDR3 length is 11 residues. Here the CDR3 DNA reads TGTGCCAGCAGTGACGTCGAAAAACTGTTTTTT. This translates into CASSDVEKLFF.

The J gene is TRBJ2-7, the V gene TRBV10-2; D is unresolved. Trimming stripped 6 bases from V and 3 bases from J, with 18 bases between. Per germline, CDR1 WSHSY and CDR2 SAAADI. The CDR3 is 15 residues long. The chain's CDR3 is CASSKEGSNGYEQYF. The CDR3 DNA is TGCGCCAGCAGCAAGGAAGGCTCAAACGGCTACGAGCAGTACTTC.

The chain uses TRBV7-8 and TRBJ2-5, with TRBD2 identical over 9 bases. The CDR3 is 13 residues long. The germline gives CDR1 SGHVS, CDR2 FQNEAQ. The V segment lost 5 bases and the J segment 6 bases; nucleotides outside the gene matches: 4. DNA for the CDR3: TGTGCCAGCAGCCGTCTAGCGGGGAAGACCCAGTACTTC. This sequence encodes CASSRLAGKTQYF. Using reference TRBV7-8 and TRBJ2-5 for the parts outside the CDR3, the full variable domain is GAGVSQSPRYKVAKRGQDVALRCDPISGHVSLFWYQQALGQGPEFLTYFQNEAQLDKSGLPSDRFFAERPEGSVSTLKIQRTQQEDSAVYLCASSRLAGKTQYFGPGTRLLVL.

V gene TRBV2 combines with J gene TRBJ2-6, with TRBD2 identical over 8 bases. The CDR3 is 16 amino acids. Germline lookup yields CDR1 SNHLY and CDR2 FYNNEI. V lost 7 bases to trimming and J lost 4 bases; unmatched junction nucleotides: 9. CDR3 nucleotide sequence: TGTGCCAGCATGCGGGGGGCAACGACAGGGGCCAACGTCCTGACTTTC. It translates to CASMRGATTGANVLTF.

In this sample, this clonotype turned up many times. The DNA for the CDR3 is TGTGCCAGCAGCTTGAAGAACTACGAGCAGTACTTC. Protein sequence: CASSLKNYEQYF. The rearrangement joins TRBV5-6 to TRBJ2-7, with D unclear. CDR1 is SGHDT and CDR2 is YYEEEE in the germline V gene. The CDR3 length is 12 residues. Trimming removed 1 base at V and 3 bases at J, with 5 bases between.

The rearrangement joins TRBV7-9 to TRBJ2-1, with D possibly being TRBD1 (5 bases). Germline loops: CDR1 SEHNR, CDR2 FQNEAQ (reference sequence). V lost 3 bases, J lost 0 bases, and 9 bases lay in between. The CDR3 extends over 15 amino acids. CDR3 amino acids: CASSLGQNSYNEQFF. In DNA, the CDR3 is TGTGCCAGCAGCTTGGGGCAAAACTCCTACAATGAGCAGTTCTTC. The complete variable domain, with remaining parts taken from reference TRBV7-9 and TRBJ2-1, reads DTGVSQNPRHKITKRGQNVTFRCDPISEHNRLYWYRQTLGQGPEFLTYFQNEAQLEKSRLLSDRFSAERPKGSFSTLEIQRTEQGDSAMYLCASSLGQNSYNEQFFGPGTRLTVL.

The CDR3 is CASSPGQADSTFEQYF. The CDR3 nucleotides read TGTGCCAGCAGCCCGGGCCAGGCGGATTCAACCTTCGAGCAGTACTTC. V usage is TRBV7-6 and J usage is TRBJ2-7; D unresolved. Trimming pared 5 bases from V and 6 bases from J, leaving 23 bases between. The CDR3 is 16 amino acids. The germline V gene encodes CDR1 SGHVS and CDR2 FNYEAQ.

This clonotype was detected ten times or more. The chain joins TRBV20-1 to TRBJ1-1; D unclear. The V end was cut by 6 bases, the J end by 6 bases, with 11 bases between. The CDR3 spans 11 residues. Germline V CDR1 and CDR2: DFQATT, SNEGSKA (reference sequence). DNA for the CDR3: TGCAGTGCCTCGCTGCAGGCTGAAGCTTTCTTT. Protein sequence: CSASLQAEAFF.

At least ten counts were recorded for this clonotype. V usage is TRBV9 and J usage is TRBJ2-2, with D uncertain. Germline V lookup: CDR1 SGDLS, CDR2 YYNGEE. The CDR3 length is 13 residues. V gave up 1 base and J gave up 7 bases, with 8 bases separating them. CDR3 DNA sequence: TGTGCCAGCAGCGTATTAGGAGACGGGGAGCTGTTTTTT. Protein product: CASSVLGDGELFF.

The J gene is TRBJ2-1, the V gene TRBV11-2, with a possible D match to TRBD1 (5 bases). The CDR3 is 13 residues long. Per the germline V gene, CDR1 is SGHAT and CDR2 is FQNNGV. V was pared by 2 bases and J by 6 bases, with 8 bases between. This CDR3 is CASSLMDTNEQFF. The CDR3 nucleotides read TGTGCCAGCAGCTTAATGGACACCAATGAGCAGTTCTTC.

This clonotype was observed at least ten times. The J gene is TRBJ2-7, the V gene TRBV20-1; 11 positions agree with TRBD2. From germline, CDR1 is DFQATT and CDR2 SNEGSKA (reference sequence). This CDR3 spans 14 amino acids. The V segment lost 6 bases and the J segment 2 bases; nucleotides outside the gene matches: 6. The CDR3 DNA sequence: TGCAGTGCATCTAGCGGGAGGCCTCCCTACGAGCAGTACTTC. Residues: CSASSGRPPYEQYF.

This rearrangement joins TRBV12-3 or TRBV12-4 to TRBJ2-5; perhaps TRBD2 as D (5 bases). The CDR3 has 13 amino acids. V shed 3 bases and J shed 2 bases, with 7 bases lying between them. CDR3: CASSFPGQETQYF. The DNA for the CDR3 is TGTGCCAGCAGTTTCCCGGGACAAGAGACCCAGTACTTC.

This clonotype was recorded a few times. This chain links TRBV25-1 with TRBJ1-2, with a weak D call TRBD1 (5 bases). V was trimmed by 6 bases and J by 4 bases, leaving 18 bases between them. The CDR3 runs 15 residues. Germline V gene lookup returns CDR1 MGHDK and CDR2 SYGVNS. Written as DNA, the CDR3 is TGTGCCAGCAGCCATCTGGGGGACTTCTTCTATGGCTACACCTTC. Translation: CASSHLGDFFYGYTF.

The chain recombines TRBV25-1 with TRBJ1-2; D is unresolved. Per the germline V gene, CDR1 is MGHDK and CDR2 is SYGVNS. V lost 4 bases and J lost 4, with 10 bases in between. This CDR3 comprises 13 residues. The CDR3 DNA sequence: TGTGCCAGCAGTGGGGCAGACTTCTATGGCTACACCTTC. Amino acid sequence: CASSGADFYGYTF.

J is TRBJ2-7 and V is TRBV9, with TRBD1 matching over 8 bases. With 3 bases clipped from V and 3 bases from J, the junction kept 8 bases outside the gene matches. The CDR3 is 15 residues long. CDR1 is SGDLS, CDR2 YYNGEE, per germline. CDR3 sequence: CASSDDTGGSYEQYF. CDR3 DNA: TGTGCCAGCAGCGACGACACAGGGGGAAGCTACGAGCAGTACTTC.

CDR3 nucleotides: TGTGCCAGCAGCTTAGCGCCTGCCAGGGAGGGTTCACCCCTCCACTTT. Translation: CASSLAPAREGSPLHF. V is TRBV7-6 and J is TRBJ1-6; tentatively, D is TRBD1 (5 bases). Germline V gene sequence: CDR1 SGHVS, CDR2 FNYEAQ. Between the trimmed V and J ends, which lost 0 bases and 9 bases, there was a span of 15 bases. This CDR3 contains 16 residues.

This clonotype was counted once. The chain combines TRBV11-2 with TRBJ2-7; tentatively, D is TRBD2 (5 bases). CDR1 and CDR2 (germline): SGHAT, FQNNGV. Deletions cut 7 bases from V and 3 bases from J, with 13 bases between. This CDR3 has 13 residues. The CDR3 loop reads CASILSGSYEQYF. The CDR3 DNA is TGTGCCAGCATTTTATCGGGGAGCTACGAGCAGTACTTC.

This clonotype was seen a handful of times. The V and J genes are TRBV25-1 and TRBJ1-1; tentatively, D is TRBD1 (6 bases). Germline CDR1 and CDR2: MGHDK and SYGVNS. This CDR3 comprises 15 residues. Trimming removed 2 bases at V and 1 base at J, with 11 bases between. The CDR3, as DNA: TGTGCCAGCAGTGAACCCGGGACACAGAACACTGAAGCTTTCTTT. Translation gives CASSEPGTQNTEAFF.

This rearrangement joins TRBV4-2 to TRBJ2-7, with D possibly called TRBD1 or TRBD2 (5 bases each). Germline assignment: CDR1 LGHNA and CDR2 YNFKEQ. The CDR3 runs 14 residues. V was trimmed by 0 bases and J by 5 bases, leaving 11 bases between them. The CDR3 spells CASSQDPGRNEQYF. CDR3 coding DNA: TGTGCCAGCAGCCAAGACCCAGGGAGAAACGAGCAGTACTTC.